The 9 T cell receptor beta chains presented below share a single source sample, sequenced in a study of T cells in Graves' hyperthyroidism and ophthalmopathy. RNA transcripts provided the source from which TCR beta CDR3 regions were amplified. TCR CDR3 underwent first-round RT-PCR with the HTBI primer set. TCRdb redid the calling of the multiplex PCR reads with MiXCR, one entry per CDR3 protein. This table has around 540,000 distinct CDR3 sequences, about 16% appearing once. Specimen: blood. The source is a woman aged 30 to 39 with Graves' ophthalmopathy.

V is TRBV19 and J is TRBJ1-1; D remains ambiguous. With 6 bases removed from V and 1 base from J, the gap between germline ends came to 9 bases. CDR1 LNHDA and CDR2 SQIVND come from the germline V gene (reference sequence). This CDR3 is 13 amino acids long. The CDR3 protein is CASRVNKNTEAFF. CDR3 nucleotide sequence: TGTGCCAGTAGAGTAAACAAGAACACTGAAGCTTTCTTT. The full variable domain, in which reference TRBV19 and TRBJ1-1 provide the parts outside the CDR3, is DGGITQSPKYLFRKEGQNVTLSCEQNLNHDAMYWYRQDPGQGLRLIYYSQIVNDFQKGDIAEGYSVSREKKESFPLTVTSAQKNPTAFYLCASRVNKNTEAFFGQGTRLTVV.

This clonotype has just a few counts. V usage is TRBV7-9 and J usage is TRBJ1-1; 7 nucleotides align to TRBD1. The V gene end was trimmed by 4 bases and the J gene end by 0 bases; junction bases not matched to a gene: 5. The CDR3 is 15 amino acids. Germline CDR1 SEHNR, CDR2 FQNEAQ (reference sequence). The CDR3 spells CASSSHRGLNTEAFF. For the CDR3, the DNA is TGTGCCAGCAGCTCCCACAGGGGTTTGAACACTGAAGCTTTCTTT.

The chain is built from TRBV12-3 or TRBV12-4 and TRBJ2-5; D is ambiguous. The CDR3 covers 13 residues. V was clipped by 7 bases and J by 5 bases, with 14 bases between them. CDR3 sequence: CASNPSLGETQYF. The CDR3 coding sequence is TGTGCCAGCAACCCTTCCCTCGGCGAGACCCAGTACTTC.

A few counts support this clonotype. V and J are TRBV6-2 or TRBV6-3 and TRBJ2-1; D call uncertain. Trimming stripped 7 bases from V and 3 bases from J, with 13 bases between. The germline V gene has CDR1 MNHEY and CDR2 SVGEGT. The CDR3 is 14 residues long. The CDR3 DNA sequence: TGTGCCAGCACGAACATCCACCTCTACAATGAGCAGTTCTTC. Protein sequence: CASTNIHLYNEQFF.

This clonotype showed up just once. A single base separates this from a much larger clone, so it may be a read error. The genes are TRBV6-2 or TRBV6-3 and TRBJ1-5, with 7 bases lining up with TRBD1. This CDR3 comprises 14 residues. The germline V gene has CDR1 MNHEY and CDR2 SVGEGT. The CDR3, as DNA: TGTGTCAGCAGTGGGGACAGCGAACGCCGGCCCCAGCATTTT. This translates into CVSSGDSERRPQHF.

The rearrangement joins TRBV6-2 or TRBV6-3 to TRBJ2-3; D is perhaps TRBD1 (5 bases). Germline CDR1 is MNHEY and CDR2 is SVGEGT. The CDR3 length is 13 residues. Trimming cost V 6 bases and J 11 bases, with 18 bases left between them. The CDR3 reads CASSSPGSRGQYF. As DNA, the CDR3 is TGTGCCAGCAGCTCCCCAGGGTCCCGCGGGCAGTATTTT.

The chain is built from TRBV14 and TRBJ2-1, with D possibly being TRBD1 or TRBD2 (5 bases each). V was cut by 4 bases and J by 6 bases, with 16 bases left in between. The V gene's germline CDR1 is SGHDN and CDR2 FVKESK. The CDR3 spans 15 residues. CDR3: CASSLQAGSGNEQFF. CDR3 DNA sequence: TGTGCCAGCAGCCTTCAGGCAGGGAGTGGCAATGAGCAGTTCTTC.

This clonotype was seen many times. The chain uses TRBV27 and TRBJ1-1; 7 bases line up with TRBD1. The CDR3 is 15 amino acids. J gave up 2 bases and V 1 base, and 4 bases lay outside the gene matches. CDR1 and CDR2 from the germline V gene are MNHEY and SMNVEV (reference sequence). The CDR3 sequence is CASSLWAGGNTEAFF. Written as DNA, the CDR3 is TGTGCCAGCAGTTTATGGGCAGGGGGTAACACTGAAGCTTTCTTT.

J is TRBJ2-7 and V is TRBV7-2; 14 nucleotides align to TRBD2. The germline gives CDR1 SGHTA, CDR2 FQGNSA. There are 16 residues in the CDR3. V dropped 3 bases and J dropped 4; count of bases not matched to a gene: 5. CDR3 DNA sequence: TGTGCCAGCAGCTTGGAAGGGACTAGCGGGGGATACGAGCAGTACTTC. Translation: CASSLEGTSGGYEQYF. Looking up the rest from reference TRBV7-2 and TRBJ2-7 gives the full variable domain: GAGVSQSPSNKVTEKGKDVELRCDPISGHTALYWYRQSLGQGLEFLIYFQGNSAPDKSGLPSDRFSAERTGGSVSTLTIQRTQQEDSAVYLCASSLEGTSGGYEQYFGPGTRLTVT.